These 7 T cell receptor beta chains came from one sample sequenced in a study of shared clonotypes between healthy human individuals. Libraries were prepared by immunoSEQ multiplex PCR; TCRdb keeps only in-frame clonotypes and omits some of them. The table lists 2 million to 2.5 million clones, 90% to 95% of them singletons. Sequencing was carried out using naive CD4+ T cells from PBMCs. Sample subset: CD45RA+ positively selected. The origin of the receptors is a man younger than 35 in good health. Some clones in this sample may be carry-over from other donors' samples.

Remarks on this clone: This same CDR3 is encoded by further DNA sequences in the sample. J is TRBJ1-1 and V is TRBV7-2; maybe TRBD1 (5 bases). There are 14 residues in the CDR3. The germline CDR1 and CDR2 sequences are SGHTA and FQGNSA. Trimming cost V 0 bases and J 1 base, with 6 bases left between them. The CDR3: CASSLARANTEAFF. CDR3 DNA sequence: TGTGCCAGCAGCTTAGCCAGGGCGAACACTGAAGCTTTCTTT.

This chain connects TRBV27 to TRBJ1-1; a possible D gene is TRBD1 (6 bases). Germline values: CDR1 MNHEY, CDR2 SMNVEV (reference sequence). The germline V and J ends were trimmed by 6 bases and 7 bases, with 21 bases remaining between them. The CDR3 is 15 residues long. The CDR3 spells CASREIIGGRGEAFF. CDR3 bases: TGTGCCAGCAGGGAGATTATAGGGGGGCGCGGTGAAGCTTTCTTT.

This clone was seen just once. This chain joins TRBV4-3 and TRBJ2-3, with TRBD2 matching 12 bases. The CDR3 spans 16 residues. After removal of 1 base from V and 8 bases from J, the junction contained 7 bases not matched to a gene. Per germline, CDR1 LGHNA and CDR2 YSLEER. The CDR3 region has the DNA TGCGCCAGCAGCCAAGGAACTAGCGGGAGGAGGGGTACGCAGTATTTT. Translation: CASSQGTSGRRGTQYF.

The V call is TRBV29-1, the J call TRBJ1-2; D is possibly TRBD1 (6 bases). V shed 3 bases and J shed 3 bases, with 14 bases lying between them. The germline V gene has CDR1 SQVTM and CDR2 ANQGSEA. The CDR3 sequence is 14 residues long. The CDR3 loop reads CSVEGDTSHYGYTF. Here the CDR3 DNA reads TGCAGCGTTGAGGGGGACACTTCTCACTATGGCTACACCTTC.

This sequence joins TRBV7-3 and TRBJ2-5, with a possible D match to TRBD1 (5 bases). V was clipped by 5 bases and J by 4 bases, with 11 bases between them. This CDR3 is 13 amino acids long. Germline V gene data show CDR1 as SGHTA and CDR2 as FQGTGA. CDR3 loop: CASSQDRRETQYF. The CDR3 DNA reads as TGTGCCAGCAGCCAAGACAGAAGAGAGACCCAGTACTTC.

This clone is a singleton in its sample. At one boundary the junction diverges from the germline segment, which might be a read error. Written as DNA, the CDR3 is TGTGCCAGCAGTCACTCGGGACTAGCGGGCTCCTACGAGCAGTACTTC. Protein sequence: CASSHSGLAGSYEQYF. J is TRBJ2-7 and V is TRBV6-5; TRBD2 aligns across 12 bases. This CDR3 has 16 residues. Germline V gives CDR1 MNHEY, CDR2 SVGAGI.

V gene TRBV7-9 combines with J gene TRBJ2-1; D is ambiguous. The CDR3 spans 15 residues. CDR1 is SEHNR and CDR2 is FQNEAQ in the germline V gene (reference sequence). Trimming took off 4 bases at V and 2 bases at J, with 12 bases between the two ends. The DNA for the CDR3 is TGTGCCAGCAGCTCCAAGAAATATACCTACAATGAGCAGTTCTTC. Protein sequence: CASSSKKYTYNEQFF.